This TCR beta chain was identified in a study of PD-1 blockade in classical Hodgkin lymphoma. The study's findings and limits: Repertoire difference causes, possibly disease activity or prior therapy, remain undefined. Lower baseline TCR diversity marked trial partial responders and progressors. Only CD4+ TCR diversity, not CD8+, had risen significantly by C4D1.

Concerning this clone itself: Its matching antigen is unknown.

There was relapse after autologous stem cell transplantation in every patient, and there was variation in brentuximab vedotin exposure. Best responses included complete response and partial response; otherwise, the best response was progressive disease. Clones were sequenced by immunoSEQ multiplex PCR, and TCRdb holds only the in-frame ones, with some missing. The data contain some 84,000 clones, approximately 91% of them seen just once; the ten biggest clones take up over 2.5%. The CDR3 has 15 amino acids. V lost 6 bases, J lost 5 bases, and 19 bases lay in between. CDR1 and CDR2 from the germline V gene are MNHEY and SMNVEV (reference sequence).

The TCR was taken from a human donor with classical Hodgkin lymphoma. The sample consisted of peripheral blood mononuclear cells (PBMCs), taken before the second cycle of nivolumab. This rearrangement joins TRBV27 to TRBJ2-5; D is possibly TRBD1 or TRBD2 (6 bases each). For the CDR3, the DNA is TGTGCCAGCAGGTCGCTGCTTGGAGGGGGGGAGACCCAGTACTTC. This translates into CASRSLLGGGETQYF.